This T cell receptor (beta chain) derives from a study of blood T cell repertoires in COVID-19. Study summary: Donors in the United States, Italy and Spain gave samples during acute or convalescent COVID-19. PBMCs, B-cell-depleted T cells, or T cells provided the cDNA or gDNA that made up the material.

Only in-frame clones appear in the TCRdb table, and some are missing; sequencing was by immunoSEQ multiplex PCR. This sample has 40,000 to 65,000 clones, with around 72% found just once. Germline values: CDR1 MDHEN, CDR2 SYDVKM. This CDR3 comprises 12 residues. Trimming stripped 6 bases from V and 4 bases from J, with 10 bases between. Material: peripheral blood. The chain has TRBV28 and TRBJ2-7, with D possibly matching TRBD1 (6 bases). The sequence came from a human donor with active or convalescent COVID-19. The donor label of this sample is uncertain. The CDR3 bases are TGTGCCAGCAGAACCACAGGGTACGAGCAGTACTTC. Translated, it gives CASRTTGYEQYF.